One sample yielded the 31 T cell receptor beta chains listed below, sequenced in a study of shared clonotypes between healthy human individuals. Here immunoSEQ multiplex PCR was the method, and the copy in TCRdb shows in-frame clones only, minus some. The table has just under 350,000 clones, roughly 80% seen once; the top ten hold around 9.3%. The specimen was memory CD4+ T cells sorted from blood. Subset denoted: CD45RA-negative fraction. The receptors were gathered from a man aged 25-45 years in good health.

This clone was seen once. The V gene is TRBV7-9, the J gene TRBJ2-5; maybe TRBD2 (6 bases). Germline loops: CDR1 SEHNR, CDR2 FQNEAQ (reference sequence). Trimming pared 5 bases from V and 4 bases from J, leaving 17 bases between. The CDR3 consists of 15 residues. The CDR3 DNA sequence: TGTGCCAGCAGCACGGGACTCTCCCCCATAGAGACCCAGTACTTC. This codes for CASSTGLSPIETQYF.

The chain employs TRBV5-6 and TRBJ1-3, with unresolved D. CDR1 SGHDT and CDR2 YYEEEE come from the germline V gene. V dropped 2 bases and J dropped 1 base, with 10 bases sitting between them. The CDR3 is made up of 15 amino acids. The CDR3: CASSLPVSSGNTIYF. The CDR3 nucleotides read TGTGCCAGCAGCTTACCCGTTAGTTCTGGAAACACCATATATTTT.

The chain uses TRBV11-3 and TRBJ2-3; D gene unclear. Trimming stripped 3 bases from V and 3 bases from J, with 7 bases between. This CDR3 contains 13 residues. Germline assignment: CDR1 SGHNT and CDR2 YENEEA. CDR3 loop: CASSFESTDTQYF. CDR3 in DNA: TGTGCCAGCAGCTTCGAAAGTACAGATACGCAGTATTTT.

This clone has more than one count but fewer than ten. The chain uses TRBV5-1 and TRBJ2-3; TRBD2 aligns across 7 bases. The junction had 13 bases not matched to a gene; V was cut back by 7 bases and J by 2 bases. Germline lookup yields CDR1 SGHRS and CDR2 YFSETQ. This CDR3 region has 16 residues. The CDR3: CASGEQGREITDTQYF. The CDR3 coding sequence is TGCGCCAGCGGCGAACAAGGGCGGGAGATCACAGATACGCAGTATTTT.

The chain recombines TRBV7-9 with TRBJ1-4; D call uncertain. The CDR3 length is 14 residues. The V gene lost 3 bases and the J gene lost 3 bases, with 8 bases spanning the gap. CDR1 and CDR2 from the germline V gene are SEHNR and FQNEAQ (reference sequence). CDR3 loop: CASSFRTSNEKLFF. In nucleotides, the CDR3 is TGTGCCAGCAGCTTCAGGACCTCTAATGAAAAACTGTTTTTT.

J is TRBJ2-5 and V is TRBV9, with 12 bases that match TRBD2. The ends lost 6 bases at V and 5 bases at J; junction bases unmatched: 11. The CDR3 runs to 16 residues. The germline V gene encodes CDR1 SGDLS and CDR2 YYNGEE. The DNA of the CDR3 is TGTGCCAGCACCCTAAATCCGGGGACTAGCGGGGAGACCCAGTACTTC. This translates into CASTLNPGTSGETQYF. Together with reference TRBV9 and TRBJ2-5, the CDR3 gives the full variable domain: DSGVTQTPKHLITATGQRVTLRCSPRSGDLSVYWYQQSLDQGLQFLIQYYNGEERAKGNILERFSAQQFPDLHSELNLSSLELGDSALYFCASTLNPGTSGETQYFGPGTRLLVL.

This clone was seen a handful of times. The chain's CDR3 is CASSPDSHQPQHF. DNA of the CDR3: TGTGCCAGCAGTCCAGACAGCCATCAGCCCCAGCATTTT. The V call is TRBV6-4, the J call TRBJ1-5, with a weak D call TRBD1 (5 bases). The CDR3 is made up of 13 amino acids. The V gene's germline CDR1 is MRHNA and CDR2 SNTAGT. Trimming cost V 5 bases and J 5 bases, with 10 bases left between them.

The rearrangement links TRBV6-5 to TRBJ2-1; 9 nucleotides agree with TRBD2. Per germline, CDR1 MNHEY and CDR2 SVGAGI. The CDR3 is 16 amino acids. Trimming cost V 4 bases and J 7 bases; bases outside gene matches: 11. The CDR3 reads CASSSWEIAGVNEQFF. CDR3 nucleotide sequence: TGTGCCAGCAGTTCCTGGGAGATAGCGGGAGTAAATGAGCAGTTCTTC.

V usage is TRBV7-9 and J usage is TRBJ1-2, with 7 positions matching TRBD1. J gave up 2 bases and V 1 base, and 10 bases lay outside the gene matches. CDR3 length equals 17 residues. CDR1 is SEHNR and CDR2 is FQNEAQ in the germline V gene (reference sequence). CDR3 in DNA: TGTGCCAGCAGCTTAGAAAGGGTCAGGGGGAGGAACTATGGCTACACCTTC. Amino acids: CASSLERVRGRNYGYTF.

The chain joins TRBV5-4 to TRBJ1-2; 8 bases fit TRBD1. This CDR3 is 13 amino acids long. Germline V CDR1 and CDR2: SGHNT, YYREEE (reference sequence). J lost 4 bases, V lost 4 bases, and 3 bases had no gene match. The CDR3 DNA reads as TGTGCCAGCAGCGACGACAGGGGCTATGGCTACACCTTC. It specifies CASSDDRGYGYTF.

The chain carries TRBV18 and TRBJ2-1; D is unresolved. Germline V gives CDR1 KGHSH, CDR2 LQKENI. Trimming took 4 bases from V and 0 from J, leaving 10 bases between them. The CDR3 is 15 residues long. For the CDR3, the DNA is TGTGCCAGCTCACTCACAGCAAACTCCTACAATGAGCAGTTCTTC. It yields the protein CASSLTANSYNEQFF.

The chain recombines TRBV5-5 with TRBJ1-5; no firm D call. Between the trimmed V and J ends, which lost 2 bases and 0 bases, there was a span of 9 bases. The CDR3 extends over 15 amino acids. The germline CDR1 and CDR2 sequences are SGHKS and YYEKEE (reference sequence). The CDR3 reads CASSFLAHSNQPQHF. CDR3 nucleotides: TGTGCCAGCAGCTTCTTGGCCCATAGCAATCAGCCCCAGCATTTT.

The rearrangement links TRBV29-1 to TRBJ1-2; possibly TRBD1 for D (5 bases). The CDR3 contains 14 residues. Germline V CDR1 and CDR2: SQVTM, ANQGSEA. V lost 3 bases and J lost 4, with 15 bases in between. The CDR3 bases are TGCAGCGTTGACCGGGGCCGGGGCTCCTATGGCTACACCTTC. It yields the protein CSVDRGRGSYGYTF.

The rearrangement uses TRBV5-4 and TRBJ2-3; no definite D call. The CDR3 consists of 12 residues. Germline V gene lookup returns CDR1 SGHNT and CDR2 YYREEE (reference sequence). Trimming shortened V by 6 bases and J by 5 bases, and 10 bases separated the two germline ends. DNA for the CDR3: TGTGCCAGCAATTGGGTAGGAGATACGCAGTATTTT. It is translated as CASNWVGDTQYF.

The chain couples TRBV9 to TRBJ2-5; D could derive from TRBD1 or TRBD2 (7 bases each). CDR3 length equals 14 residues. V shed 4 bases and J shed 5 bases, with 15 bases lying between them. The V gene's germline CDR1 is SGDLS and CDR2 YYNGEE. DNA for the CDR3: TGTGCCAGCAGCTTTAGACAGGGAGGGGAGACCCAGTACTTC. Amino acid sequence: CASSFRQGGETQYF.

This clone turned up a few times. The chain uses TRBV7-9 and TRBJ1-1, with D unclear. Between the trimmed V and J ends, which lost 2 bases and 3 bases, there was a span of 7 bases. Germline CDR1 is SEHNR and CDR2 is FQNEAQ (reference sequence). The CDR3 has 13 amino acids. The CDR3 region has the DNA TGTGCCAGCAGCTTAAGGCAGTACACTGAAGCTTTCTTT. It codes for CASSLRQYTEAFF.

This clone was seen once. The V call is TRBV7-9, the J call TRBJ2-2, with no clear D. The V and J ends lost 5 bases and 3 bases respectively, with 4 bases between them. The CDR3 extends over 12 amino acids. Looked up from germline, CDR1 is SEHNR and CDR2 is FQNEAQ (reference sequence). CDR3 protein: CASSGYTGELFF. CDR3 coding DNA: TGTGCCAGCAGCGGATACACCGGGGAGCTGTTTTTT. Variable domain in full (rest from reference TRBV7-9 and TRBJ2-2): DTGVSQNPRHKITKRGQNVTFRCDPISEHNRLYWYRQTLGQGPEFLTYFQNEAQLEKSRLLSDRFSAERPKGSFSTLEIQRTEQGDSAMYLCASSGYTGELFFGEGSRLTVL.

This clone has more than one count but fewer than ten. The rearrangement links TRBV5-1 to TRBJ2-1, with D perhaps TRBD1 (6 bases). Trimming pared 4 bases from V and 8 bases from J, leaving 19 bases between. The CDR3 totals 15 residues. CDR1 SGHRS and CDR2 YFSETQ come from the germline V gene. This chain's CDR3 is CASSTAGTMGHEQFF. Here the CDR3 DNA reads TGCGCCAGCAGCACCGCCGGGACAATGGGCCATGAGCAGTTCTTC.

A word on this clone: This sample also contains other DNA sequences that code for the same CDR3. The chain couples TRBV4-3 to TRBJ2-1; D uncertain. Trimming left V 0 bases short and J 4 bases short, with 4 bases between. The CDR3 covers 13 residues. In germline, CDR1 is LGHNA, CDR2 YSLEER. The DNA for the CDR3 is TGCGCCAGCAGCCAAGACTTTTACAATGAGCAGTTCTTC. Amino acids: CASSQDFYNEQFF.

The gene calls are TRBV7-2 and TRBJ1-4; 8 bases are a match to TRBD1. This CDR3 comprises 17 residues. Germline CDR1 is SGHTA and CDR2 is FQGNSA. J gave up 2 bases and V 4 bases, and 9 bases lay outside the gene matches. CDR3 residues: CASSSPDRGLTNEKLFF. CDR3 coding DNA: TGTGCCAGCAGCTCCCCCGACAGGGGTCTTACTAATGAAAAACTGTTTTTT.

J is TRBJ1-1 and V is TRBV7-9; D not certain. The CDR3 extends over 15 amino acids. Germline-derived CDR1 and CDR2 are SEHNR and FQNEAQ (reference sequence). V was pared by 1 base and J by 3 bases, with 12 bases between. CDR3 loop: CASSLDQRRDTEAFF. The DNA of the CDR3 is TGTGCCAGCAGCTTAGACCAAAGGAGGGACACTGAAGCTTTCTTT.

This clone was counted only a few times. The rearrangement links TRBV28 to TRBJ2-7; tentative D call: TRBD2 (6 bases). The CDR3 has 13 residues. Trimming took off 2 bases at V and 7 bases at J, with 12 bases between the two ends. Germline values: CDR1 MDHEN, CDR2 SYDVKM. CDR3 nucleotide sequence: TGTGCCAGCAGTTTACGACTAGTACGGGAGCAGTACTTC. Translation: CASSLRLVREQYF.

This sequence joins TRBV14 and TRBJ1-2; D is uncertain. V dropped 0 bases and J dropped 2 bases, with 10 bases sitting between them. Per the germline V gene, CDR1 is SGHDN and CDR2 is FVKESK. The CDR3 extends over 15 amino acids. The CDR3, as DNA: TGTGCCAGCAGCCAAGATAGGCAGGCCAACTATGGCTACACCTTC. This gives the protein CASSQDRQANYGYTF.

V is TRBV4-2 and J is TRBJ2-5, with TRBD2 identical over 8 bases. The CDR3 totals 17 residues. Germline V gene data show CDR1 as LGHNA and CDR2 as YNFKEQ. J was trimmed by 3 bases and V by 0 bases; bases with no gene match: 9. For the CDR3, the DNA is TGTGCCAGCAGCCAAGATCCGGACCATAGCGGGGAAGAGACCCAGTACTTC. It codes for CASSQDPDHSGEETQYF.

This clone is a singleton in its sample. V and J are TRBV5-1 and TRBJ1-1; D not certain. The CDR3 runs 14 residues. V lost 5 bases and J lost 6, with 17 bases in between. Germline assignment: CDR1 SGHRS and CDR2 YFSETQ. CDR3 amino acids: CASSPGRSWPEAFF. Written as DNA, the CDR3 is TGCGCCAGCAGTCCCGGACGGTCCTGGCCTGAAGCTTTCTTT.

This clone has only a few counts. The chain links TRBV10-3 to TRBJ2-2; D ambiguous. The CDR3 covers 13 residues. Germline V gene sequence: CDR1 ENHRY, CDR2 SYGVKD. Trimming took off 0 bases at V and 8 bases at J, with 7 bases between the two ends. The CDR3, as DNA: TGTGCCATCAGTGAGTCGAACGGGGGGGAGCTGTTTTTT. Amino acids: CAISESNGGELFF.

The chain joins TRBV19 to TRBJ1-2; D gene uncertain. Germline CDR1 reads LNHDA; CDR2 reads SQIVND (reference sequence). The CDR3 contains 13 residues. V was cut by 11 bases and J by 5 bases, with 18 bases left in between. The CDR3, as DNA: TGTGCCGCTAGATCGGACCTAATGTATGGCTACACCTTC. Translated, it gives CAARSDLMYGYTF.

This clone appeared a single time. The rearrangement links TRBV5-1 to TRBJ2-2; TRBD1 might be the D (7 bases). CDR1 is SGHRS, CDR2 YFSETQ, per germline. The CDR3 has 18 amino acids. Trimming removed 4 bases at V and 0 bases at J, with 19 bases between. The CDR3 DNA reads as TGCGCCAGCAGCCCCCGGACAGGAGGGATCGCGAACACCGGGGAGCTGTTTTTT. Residues: CASSPRTGGIANTGELFF.

V and J are TRBV4-2 and TRBJ2-3; perhaps TRBD2 as D (6 bases). Germline V gene data show CDR1 as LGHNA and CDR2 as YNFKEQ. Trimming pared 1 base from V and 7 bases from J, leaving 12 bases between. This CDR3 comprises 14 residues. The CDR3 DNA reads as TGTGCCAGCAGCCAAGGTGAAGCGGGCAATACGCAGTATTTT. Encoded protein: CASSQGEAGNTQYF.

The rearrangement joins TRBV27 to TRBJ1-4; 10 nucleotides match TRBD1. Trimming took 2 bases from V and 6 from J; bases not matched to a gene: 15. CDR3 size: 19 residues. Germline lookup yields CDR1 MNHEY and CDR2 SMNVEV (reference sequence). The CDR3 protein is CASSLRPGQGHPSDEKLFF. The CDR3 DNA reads as TGTGCCAGCAGTTTAAGGCCGGGACAGGGGCATCCGTCGGATGAAAAACTGTTTTTT.

There are a few counts of this clone. The chain links TRBV6-1 to TRBJ2-7; D is ambiguous. The CDR3 covers 18 residues. Germline CDR1 MNHNS, CDR2 SASEGT. Trimming removed 2 bases from V and 3 bases from J, with 23 bases in between. The chain's CDR3 is CASSETYGDPTSNYEQYF. The CDR3 DNA reads TGTGCCAGCAGTGAAACGTACGGAGACCCAACCTCGAACTACGAGCAGTACTTC.